A single sample is the source of the 24 T cell receptor beta chains below, sequenced in a study of blood T cell repertoires in COVID-19 (dated by TCRdb to the early 2020s). The method was the immunoSEQ multiplex PCR assay. The source is immuneACCESS, and TCRdb retained only in-frame sequences with V and J called. Part of the clones is not carried over; for the studies checked, unresolved V genes explain less than half of this, and the remainder is unexplained. The sample records some 410,000 clones, roughly 90% of which are singletons. Together, the top ten hold around 0.91% of the sample. Sequencing was performed on PBMCs or T cells enriched from blood (not recorded which). These receptors were taken from a young woman with acute COVID-19.

The chain is built from TRBV3-1 (or the pseudogene TRBV3-2) and TRBJ2-7, with TRBD1 as a possible D gene (5 bases). This CDR3 region has 14 residues. Germline V CDR1 and CDR2: LGHDT, YNNKEL (reference sequence). V lost 1 base to trimming and J lost 6 bases, with 13 bases between them. CDR3 DNA: TGTGCCAGCAGCCAAGGAGTAGGGGCTTCCGAGCAGTACTTC. Its protein product is CASSQGVGASEQYF.

This rearrangement joins TRBV5-1 to TRBJ2-1, with TRBD2 identical over 9 bases. The CDR3 covers 16 residues. Losses at the gene ends were 4 bases for V and 12 bases for J; bases not matched to a gene: 17. The germline gives CDR1 SGHRS, CDR2 YFSETQ. The CDR3 region is CASSPVASGIPGGQFF. The CDR3 DNA is TGCGCCAGCAGCCCCGTGGCTAGCGGGATTCCAGGAGGGCAGTTCTTC.

V is TRBV5-8 and J is TRBJ1-2; D possibly corresponds to TRBD1 (5 bases). The germline V gene encodes CDR1 SGHTS and CDR2 YDEGEE. V shed 0 bases and J shed 7 bases, with 10 bases lying between them. This CDR3 contains 13 residues. The CDR3 is CASSLEGASGYTF. The CDR3 DNA reads TGTGCCAGCAGCTTGGAAGGGGCTAGTGGCTACACCTTC. Full variable domain (remainder filled in from reference TRBV5-8 and TRBJ1-2): EAGVTQSPTHLIKTRGQQATLRCSPISGHTSVYWYQQALGLGLQFLLWYDEGEERNRGNFPPRFSGRQFPNYSSELNVNALELEDSALYLCASSLEGASGYTFGSGTRLTVV.

The gene calls are TRBV11-2 and TRBJ2-3; D may be TRBD2 (6 bases). Per germline, CDR1 SGHAT and CDR2 FQNNGV. The CDR3 totals 15 residues. Trimming took 1 base from V and 1 from J, leaving 9 bases between them. CDR3 protein: CASSLVLARTDTQYF. The CDR3 nucleotides read TGTGCCAGCAGCTTAGTACTAGCCCGCACAGATACGCAGTATTTT.

The V gene is TRBV19, the J gene TRBJ2-1; a weak D match, TRBD2 (5 bases). Germline lookup yields CDR1 LNHDA and CDR2 SQIVND (reference sequence). This CDR3 is 11 amino acids long. The V end lost 6 bases, the J end lost 9 bases, and 9 bases lay between the germline ends. The CDR3 region has the DNA TGTGCCAGTAGGTCAGGAGGTGAGCAGTTCTTC. Translated: CASRSGGEQFF.

This clone was found once. The gene calls are TRBV7-3 and TRBJ1-2, with D maybe TRBD1 (5 bases). Germline V gene lookup returns CDR1 SGHTA and CDR2 FQGTGA. The V gene lost 5 bases and the J gene lost 13 bases, with 17 bases spanning the gap. The CDR3 is 12 amino acids. In DNA form, the CDR3 reads TGTGCCAGCAGCGGAAGCGCAGGGTTCGCCACCTTC. It codes for CASSGSAGFATF.

The chain couples TRBV23-1 to TRBJ2-1; the D gene is possibly TRBD2 (7 bases). TRBV23-1 is an ORF for which the function is uncertain. There are 17 residues in the CDR3. V was trimmed by 0 bases and J by 5 bases, leaving 17 bases between them. As DNA, the CDR3 is TGCGCCAGCAGTCAATCGTGGGTAAGGGGGGGGGACAATGAGCAGTTCTTC. This encodes CASSQSWVRGGDNEQFF.

V usage is TRBV10-1 and J usage is TRBJ2-5, with TRBD1 matching over 8 bases. V shed 6 bases, J shed 3 bases, and the junction held 3 bases outside the gene matches. The CDR3 has 13 amino acids. Germline loops: CDR1 WNHNN, CDR2 SYGVQD (reference sequence). Here the CDR3 DNA reads TGCGCCAGCAGCCAGGGGGCCGAAGAGACCCAGTACTTC. This gives the protein CASSQGAEETQYF.

As regards this clone: Other DNA sequences in the same sample also yield this CDR3. The J gene is TRBJ1-1, the V gene TRBV27, with D hard to call. The V end was cut by 1 base, the J end by 1 base, with 4 bases between. There are 13 residues in the CDR3. CDR1 is MNHEY, CDR2 SMNVEV, per germline (reference sequence). DNA of the CDR3: TGTGCCAGCAGTTTATACAGGAACACTGAAGCTTTCTTT. Its protein product is CASSLYRNTEAFF.

V is TRBV6-2 or TRBV6-3 and J is TRBJ2-3, with 7 bases identical to TRBD2. Per germline, CDR1 MNHEY and CDR2 SVGEGT. CDR3 length: 19 amino acids. J lost 2 bases, V lost 0 bases, and 14 bases had no gene match. CDR3 sequence reads: CASSYSIFPGTTHTDTQYF. Here the CDR3 DNA reads TGTGCCAGCAGTTACTCGATCTTCCCGGGGACTACTCACACAGATACGCAGTATTTT.

The gene calls are TRBV24-1 and TRBJ2-1, with TRBD1 as a possible D gene (6 bases). Trimming shortened V by 4 bases and J by 2 bases, and 11 bases separated the two germline ends. The CDR3 is 15 residues long. Germline V gene lookup returns CDR1 KGHDR and CDR2 SFDVKD. DNA of the CDR3: TGTGCCACCAGTGACTCCTGGGGGCCCTACAATGAGCAGTTCTTC. This codes for CATSDSWGPYNEQFF.

The V call is TRBV27, the J call TRBJ1-4; no clear D. This CDR3 is built from 13 residues. The V gene lost 4 bases and the J gene lost 3 bases, with 6 bases spanning the gap. The germline V gene has CDR1 MNHEY and CDR2 SMNVEV (reference sequence). For the CDR3, the DNA is TGTGCCAGCAGTTCCCTTGCTAATGAAAAACTGTTTTTT. This translates into CASSSLANEKLFF.

The chain combines TRBV5-1 with TRBJ2-7; no reliable D call. This CDR3 is built from 14 residues. V was cut by 4 bases and J by 2 bases, with 13 bases left in between. Germline V gene data show CDR1 as SGHRS and CDR2 as YFSETQ. The CDR3: CASSQTTVPYEQYF. CDR3 nucleotides: TGCGCCAGCAGCCAAACGACTGTACCCTACGAGCAGTACTTC.

The V call is TRBV19, the J call TRBJ1-2; D not resolved. Between the trimmed V and J ends, which lost 1 base and 8 bases, there was a span of 8 bases. Per the germline V gene, CDR1 is LNHDA and CDR2 is SQIVND (reference sequence). This CDR3 has 12 amino acids. The CDR3 sequence is CASSIGGIGYTF. DNA for the CDR3: TGTGCCAGTAGTATAGGAGGGATCGGCTACACCTTC.

Turning to this clone: Other DNA variants within this sample encode the same CDR3. The V gene is TRBV6-5, the J gene TRBJ2-7, with 8 bases matching TRBD1. Unmatched junction bases numbered 4, after V lost 6 bases and J lost 0 bases. The CDR3 is 14 amino acids. Looked up from germline, CDR1 is MNHEY and CDR2 is SVGAGI. CDR3 amino acids: CASSRQGSSYEQYF. In DNA, the CDR3 is TGTGCCAGCAGCCGACAGGGGAGCTCCTACGAGCAGTACTTC.

On this clone itself: The same CDR3 also results from other DNA sequences found in this sample. CDR3 amino acids: CASSIAGGYGYTF. The CDR3 bases are TGTGCCAGTAGTATAGCGGGAGGCTATGGCTACACCTTC. The J gene is TRBJ1-2, the V gene TRBV19, with D hard to call. Germline V gene data show CDR1 as LNHDA and CDR2 as SQIVND (reference sequence). The V gene lost 1 base and the J gene lost 4 bases, with 7 bases spanning the gap. There are 13 residues in the CDR3.

This chain connects TRBV13 to TRBJ2-2; 10 bases map to TRBD2. The V gene end was trimmed by 4 bases and the J gene end by 0 bases; junction bases not matched to a gene: 8. The germline V gene encodes CDR1 PRHDT and CDR2 FYEKMQ (reference sequence). This CDR3 is 18 amino acids long. CDR3 in amino acids: CASSWEAGGLTNTGELFF. CDR3 nucleotides: TGTGCCAGCAGCTGGGAAGCGGGGGGGCTTACGAACACCGGGGAGCTGTTTTTT.

The genes are TRBV3-1 (or the pseudogene TRBV3-2) and TRBJ2-7, with D unresolved. The CDR3 is 15 residues long. Looked up from germline, CDR1 is LGHDT and CDR2 is YNNKEL (reference sequence). V was shortened by 6 bases and J by 0 bases, with 15 bases between the two germline ends. CDR3 protein: CASSKAHGGSYEQYF. In DNA, the CDR3 is TGTGCCAGCAGTAAAGCTCACGGCGGCTCCTACGAGCAGTACTTC.

This clone was recorded only once. The J gene is TRBJ1-1, the V gene TRBV28; no firm D call. Trimming shortened V by 5 bases and J by 1 base, and 8 bases separated the two germline ends. The length of the CDR3 is 13 residues. Germline V lookup: CDR1 MDHEN, CDR2 SYDVKM. The CDR3 DNA follows: TGTGCCAGCAGTCCCCCTACGAACACTGAAGCTTTCTTT. It encodes CASSPPTNTEAFF.

The chain employs TRBV10-1 and TRBJ2-1; weak D call: TRBD1 (6 bases). V was cut by 2 bases and J by 0 bases, with 8 bases left in between. The CDR3 extends over 15 amino acids. Germline V gene sequence: CDR1 WNHNN, CDR2 SYGVQD (reference sequence). The CDR3 DNA reads TGCGCCAGCAGTGAGAGGGGGTACTCCTACAATGAGCAGTTCTTC. Amino acids: CASSERGYSYNEQFF.

The genes are TRBV6-2 or TRBV6-3 and TRBJ1-1; D not resolved. This CDR3 spans 15 amino acids. Trimming took off 2 bases at V and 3 bases at J, with 13 bases between the two ends. Germline lookup yields CDR1 MNHEY and CDR2 SVGEGT. CDR3 protein: CASSYGSSGYTEAFF. DNA for the CDR3: TGTGCCAGCAGTTACGGGTCGTCAGGTTACACTGAAGCTTTCTTT.

The V call is TRBV7-2, the J call TRBJ1-6; D call uncertain. Germline V gene sequence: CDR1 SGHTA, CDR2 FQGNSA. The CDR3 runs 17 residues. V was clipped by 5 bases and J by 0 bases, with 14 bases between them. Here the CDR3 reads CASSRTTPASYNSPLHF. The DNA of the CDR3 is TGTGCCAGCAGCCGCACTACCCCCGCCTCCTATAATTCACCCCTCCACTTT. Based on the CDR3 plus reference TRBV7-2 and TRBJ1-6, the full variable domain is GAGVSQSPSNKVTEKGKDVELRCDPISGHTALYWYRQSLGQGLEFLIYFQGNSAPDKSGLPSDRFSAERTGGSVSTLTIQRTQQEDSAVYLCASSRTTPASYNSPLHFGNGTRLTVT.

The rearrangement links TRBV18 to TRBJ1-4, with unresolved D. The CDR3 has 17 residues. Germline CDR1 and CDR2: KGHSH and LQKENI. V gave up 2 bases and J gave up 0 bases, with 13 bases separating them. CDR3 sequence reads: CASSPTQHITTNEKLFF. The DNA of the CDR3 is TGTGCCAGCTCACCAACCCAACACATTACAACTAATGAAAAACTGTTTTTT.

This chain joins TRBV5-1 and TRBJ2-1, with TRBD1 matching 8 bases. The CDR3 spans 16 residues. Trimming took 4 bases from V and 3 from J; bases not matched to a gene: 9. Germline V gene data show CDR1 as SGHRS and CDR2 as YFSETQ. The chain's CDR3 is CASSTPGTGVYNEQFF. CDR3 sequence (DNA): TGCGCCAGCAGCACCCCCGGGACAGGAGTCTACAATGAGCAGTTCTTC.